This T cell receptor beta chain was identified in a study of blood T cell repertoires in COVID-19. Background on the study: In each case, the material was cDNA or gDNA derived from T cells, B-cell-depleted T cells, or PBMCs.

The table came from immunoSEQ multiplex PCR; TCRdb's copy has only in-frame clones and leaves some out. The sample has under 200,000 clones; approximately 90% are singletons. Germline CDR1 SGHTA, CDR2 FQGTGA. The CDR3 length is 14 residues. V lost 0 bases and J 5 bases, leaving 10 bases between the germline ends. This receptor was identified in a man aged 60 to 75 with acute or convalescent COVID-19. Sequencing was done on a sample of peripheral blood. The rearrangement joins TRBV7-3 to TRBJ1-1; D ambiguous. The CDR3 region has the DNA TGTGCCAGCAGCTTAACAGTGTCGGGAACTGAAGCTTTCTTT. Its translation is CASSLTVSGTEAFF.